This T cell receptor (beta chain) stems from a study of T cell responses to AZD1222 COVID-19 vaccine. Clones were read by immunoSEQ multiplex PCR, and TCRdb kept only the in-frame ones, dropping some. The table has 150,000 or so clones, over 85% seen once. The V gene lost 5 bases and the J gene lost 2 bases, with 15 bases spanning the gap. Per the germline V gene, CDR1 is SEHNR and CDR2 is FQNEAQ (reference sequence). This CDR3 comprises 15 residues. The study, taken as a whole, reports: At baseline, seropositivity was found in only a handful of AZD1222 recipients.

As to this clone: Antigen specificity is unknown.

The material was peripheral blood, obtained on day 0 of MenACWY control vaccination. The rearrangement joins TRBV7-9 to TRBJ1-2; D remains ambiguous. The sequence derives from an adult in good health. The CDR3 loop reads CASSRGAVGNYGYTF. The CDR3, as DNA: TGTGCCAGCAGCCGCGGAGCGGTGGGGAACTATGGCTACACCTTC.